This T cell receptor (beta chain) stems from a study of sequential checkpoint blockade in melanoma. Across the whole study: Arm A got nivolumab then ipilimumab; arm B the reverse, 1:1. Maintenance nivolumab came after either treatment sequence.

This clone was observed once. Profiled with immunoSEQ multiplex PCR; TCRdb holds only in-frame clones, not every one. The table has some 30,000 clones, 86% seen once. The germline V gene encodes CDR1 SGHDN and CDR2 FVKESK. CDR3 length equals 16 residues. V shed 0 bases and J 4 bases; nucleotides not matched to a gene: 5. Treatment in this sample: randomized to nivolumab then ipilimumab (arm A) or the reverse (arm B). DNA-damaging chemotherapy had not been given to any patient beforehand. Sorted cells were live CD3+CD8+, lacking CD19 and CD56, from PBMCs. This clonotype originated in a human donor with melanoma. Here the sequenced sample was CD8+ T cells sorted from blood (inferred from file names), taken from a patient given nivolumab and ipilimumab in sequence. The V and J genes are TRBV14 and TRBJ2-1; 8 bases line up with TRBD1. The CDR3 sequence: CASSQERTGPYNEQFF. As DNA, the CDR3 is TGTGCCAGCAGCCAAGAAAGGACAGGGCCTTACAATGAGCAGTTCTTC.